This TCR beta chain was identified during a study of shared T cell receptors in the human thymus. Germline V gives CDR1 SNHLY, CDR2 FYNNEI. CDR3 length: 13 residues. V was cut by 5 bases and J by 4 bases, with 9 bases left in between. Method: immunoSEQ multiplex PCR; TCRdb's copy keeps in-frame clones and lacks some. The table lists hundreds of thousands of clones, about 90% of them singletons, with roughly 0.0087% in the top ten. The same sample was also studied in work on human thymus T cells. That source reports: Thymic repertoires from unrelated individuals overlapped highly, related research reported.

The TCR sequence derives from a boy in the first two years of life with a congenital heart defect. The gene calls are TRBV2 and TRBJ2-4; D ambiguous. Sequenced sample: thymocytes. CDR3 sequence: CASSRANKNIQYF. The CDR3 DNA reads TGTGCCAGCAGTCGTGCGAATAAAAACATTCAGTACTTC.